This T cell receptor (beta chain) was identified during a study of blood T cell repertoires in COVID-19. Study background: There were acute and convalescent COVID-19 samples, and they came from the United States, Italy and Spain.

Sequenced by immunoSEQ multiplex PCR; TCRdb stores in-frame clones only, minus some. The sample gives around 92,000 clones, around 86% of which show up once; 25% is in the top ten. V gave up 3 bases and J gave up 0 bases, with 11 bases separating them. CDR1 and CDR2 from the germline V gene are KGHSH and LQKENI. CDR3 length: 15 amino acids. The chain recombines TRBV18 with TRBJ1-1; D might be TRBD1 (5 bases). The sample was peripheral blood. The origin of this receptor is a human donor in a cohort sampled during active COVID-19. For the CDR3, the DNA is TGTGCCAGCTCACCGACAGCCTTAATGAACACTGAAGCTTTCTTT. It encodes CASSPTALMNTEAFF.